This T cell receptor (beta chain) is from a study of T-cell reconstitution after alpha-beta-depleted transplantation in children. Trimming removed 7 bases from V and 2 bases from J, with 13 bases in between. Germline V gene lookup returns CDR1 SGHRS and CDR2 YFSETQ. The CDR3 extends over 15 amino acids. As concerns this clonotype: Its antigen remains unknown.

Study-level results: Several hundred expanded graft clones reportedly supplied alpha-beta T cells about two months after transplant. When one year had passed after transplant, most T-cell counts and diversity came from newly produced T cells. Surviving recipient T cells and thymic progenitors produced the high day-60 TCRbeta diversity seen in some patients.

Unique molecular identifiers were incorporated during preparation of the TCRbeta library. TCRdb recomputed calls from the PCR reads with MiXCR, one row per CDR3 protein. Of around 600,000 distinct CDR3 sequences in the sample, roughly 24% are singletons; the top ten hold 14%. This TCR was recovered from a boy younger than two who had a stem cell transplant for acute myeloid leukemia, so the T cells may come from the graft donor. This sample comprised PBMCs, mostly from graft donor cells, obtained 360 days after TCRalphabeta/CD19-depleted stem cell transplant. This chain uses TRBV5-1 with TRBJ2-6; tentative D call: TRBD2 (5 bases). Here the CDR3 DNA reads TGCGCCAGCTCCACCCCCGGGACTGGGGCCAACGTCCTGACTTTC. Protein sequence: CASSTPGTGANVLTF.